The clone carrying this T cell receptor beta chain was observed once. Clones were read by immunoSEQ multiplex PCR, and TCRdb kept only the in-frame ones, dropping some. The data show about 110,000 clones, around 85% seen once. The data originate from a study of cytomegalovirus exposure and HLA in healthy donors. Input material: PBMCs. The receptor's source is a young woman in good health and CMV-seronegative.

The CDR3 loop reads CASSYNGYTF. Written as DNA, the CDR3 is TGTGCCAGCAGCTATAATGGCTACACCTTC. This sequence joins TRBV4-2 and TRBJ1-2; no definite D call. Germline V CDR1 and CDR2: LGHNA, YNFKEQ. Trimming took off 5 bases at V and 6 bases at J, with 4 bases between the two ends. The CDR3 spans 10 residues.